A selection of T cell receptor beta chains follows, all from one sample in a study of blood T cell repertoires in COVID-19. TCRdb's table, derived via immunoSEQ multiplex PCR, lists solely in-frame clones and lacks some. Counted here are roughly 14,000 clones, roughly 75% occurring once; the ten biggest clones make up 20% to 25%. Input material: peripheral blood. These receptors were obtained from a boy aged 2-15 years with active or convalescent COVID-19. Both conserved end residues are part of each CDR3. The D gene is left open where the match is weak. The listing skips clone size in some rows; elsewhere it reads once, few, many or a size class.

>.|TRBJ1-1|.|TRBV29-1
TGCAGCGTAAAGACAGGACACACTGAAGCTTTCTTT
CSVKTGHTEAFF
>.|TRBJ2-5|.|TRBV4-2
TGTGCCAGCAGCCAAGAGGTCCTAGGGGTGGAGACCCAGTACTTC
CASSQEVLGVETQYF
>.|TRBJ2-7|TRBD2|TRBV7-2
TGTGCCAGCAGCCGGACTAGCGGGAAGCACGAGCAGTACTTC
CASSRTSGKHEQYF
>medium-sized|TRBJ1-1|.|TRBV6-5
TGTGCCAGCAGTCCAGGGGCCCTGAACACTGAAGCTTTCTTT
CASSPGALNTEAFF
>.|TRBJ1-4|TRBD1|TRBV7-2
TGTGCCAGCAGCGTGCGACAGGGGGCGCGGGAAAAACTGTTTTTT
CASSVRQGAREKLFF
>.|TRBJ2-7|TRBD1|TRBV30
TGTGCCTGTCGGGACAGGGGCCCCTACGAGCAGTACTTC
CACRDRGPYEQYF
>.|TRBJ2-5|TRBD2|TRBV5-1
TGCGCCAGCAGCCCTAGCGGGGCCCGGGAGACCCAGTACTTC
CASSPSGARETQYF
>few|TRBJ2-5|.|TRBV7-2
TGTGCCAGCAGCTTCGGGGGAAGGCAAGAGACCCAGTACTTC
CASSFGGRQETQYF
>.|TRBJ1-1|.|TRBV13
TGTGCCAGCAGCTCCTACCGGGGTGGCACTGAAGCTTTCTTT
CASSSYRGGTEAFF
>.|TRBJ2-1|TRBD2|TRBV14
TGTGCCAGCAGCCAAGATGAACTAGCGGCACTCTACAATGAGCAGTTCTTC
CASSQDELAALYNEQFF
>.|TRBJ1-5|TRBD1|TRBV6-5
TGTGCCAGCAGTTACGCAGGGGGCGCAAACCAGCCCCAGCATTTT
CASSYAGGANQPQHF
>.|TRBJ1-1|.|TRBV7-6
TGTGCCAGCAGCTATCCTGAGACAGGTTCTAACACTGAAGCTTTCTTT
CASSYPETGSNTEAFF
>once|TRBJ1-1|TRBD1|TRBV29-1
TGCAGCGTGTGGACAGGGACAGGCACTGAAGCTTTCTTT
CSVWTGTGTEAFF
>.|TRBJ1-3|TRBD1|TRBV30
TGTGCCTGTTCCCGGGACAGAGGAAACACCATATATTTT
CACSRDRGNTIYF
>.|TRBJ1-2|TRBD1|TRBV19
TGTGCCAGTAGAACCGGGACAGGGTATAGTAGTCGCTACACCTTC
CASRTGTGYSSRYTF
>.|TRBJ1-2|.|TRBV6-5
TGTGCCAGCAGGAGAGGGCTCCGCTACACCTTC
CASRRGLRYTF
>.|TRBJ1-5|.|TRBV7-8
TGTGCCAGCAGCTTAGACAGGGCGAGCAATCAGCCCCAGCATTTT
CASSLDRASNQPQHF
>.|TRBJ2-2|.|TRBV28
TGTGCCAGCTCCTCTGGCCAGATATACACCGGGGAGCTGTTTTTT
CASSSGQIYTGELFF
>few|TRBJ2-1|.|TRBV5-5
TGTGCCAGCAGCTTATATAGCGTAGCCTCCTACAATGAGCAGTTCTTC
CASSLYSVASYNEQFF
>few|TRBJ2-1|TRBD2|TRBV29-1
TGCAGCGTTGTGGGACTAGCGGAGAATGAGCAGTTCTTC
CSVVGLAENEQFF
>.|TRBJ1-6|.|TRBV19
TGTGCCAGTAGTCCCAGAGGTTGGGGCGTCCGGACTTCACCCCTCCACTTT
CASSPRGWGVRTSPLHF
>.|TRBJ2-5|.|TRBV4-3
TGCGCCAGCAGCCAAGACCGACCACCAGGGACCCAGTACTTC
CASSQDRPPGTQYF
>.|TRBJ2-7|TRBD1|TRBV4-1
TGCGCCAGCAGCCAAGATCAGGGACAGGGGATCTACGAGCAGTACTTC
CASSQDQGQGIYEQYF
>few|TRBJ1-3|.|TRBV14
TGTGCCAGCAGCCTTTCAACGGGGTTAGTTGGAAACACCATATATTTT
CASSLSTGLVGNTIYF
>.|TRBJ1-1|.|TRBV7-2
TGTGCCAGCAGCTCGGTTATATACACTGAAGCTTTCTTT
CASSSVIYTEAFF
>.|TRBJ2-1|TRBD2|TRBV7-2
TGTGCCAGCACCCTAGCGGGTAGCGGGAGCTACAATGAGCAGTTCTTC
CASTLAGSGSYNEQFF
>once|TRBJ1-5|.|TRBV7-2
TGTGCCAGCAGCTTAAACCTTGGCAGGGACTTAGGGCAGCCCCAGCATTTT
CASSLNLGRDLGQPQHF
>once|TRBJ2-1|.|TRBV24-1
TGTGCCACCAGTGATTTGAGGGGGACCTACAATGAGCAGTTCTTC
CATSDLRGTYNEQFF
>.|TRBJ1-2|TRBD1|TRBV2
TGTGCCAGCGCAGGGGGCTACTATGGCTACACCTTC
CASAGGYYGYTF
>.|TRBJ1-2|.|TRBV6-5
TGTGCCAGCAGACTGGACGGGGGGGCGGGTGGCTACACCTTC
CASRLDGGAGGYTF
>.|TRBJ2-2|.|TRBV5-6
TGTGCCAGCAGCTTGTCTAAGAACACCGGGGAGCTGTTTTTT
CASSLSKNTGELFF
>.|TRBJ2-7|TRBD2|TRBV6-2/TRBV6-3
TGTGCCAGCAGTTCGGCCGGACTAGCGGGAGACGAGCAGTACTTC
CASSSAGLAGDEQYF
>.|TRBJ2-5|TRBD2|TRBV18
TGTGCCAGCTCACCACGGCTTGGGGGGGGAGCACCCTCAGAGACCCAGTACTTC
CASSPRLGGGAPSETQYF
>.|TRBJ2-1|.|TRBV28
TGTGCCAGCAGTCCTCGGTATAACAATGAGCAGTTCTTC
CASSPRYNNEQFF
>.|TRBJ2-1|TRBD1|TRBV5-1
TGCGCCAGCAGCTCTCAGGGGGCCTCGACGGGGGAGCAGTTCTTC
CASSSQGASTGEQFF
>.|TRBJ1-1|TRBD1|TRBV5-1
TGCGCCAGCAGCTTTAAAGGGGGCCGGGGCACTGAAGCTTTCTTT
CASSFKGGRGTEAFF
>few|TRBJ2-4|TRBD2|TRBV27
TGTGCCAGCAGTTTATCAAATAGCGGGATCAAAAACATTCAGTACTTC
CASSLSNSGIKNIQYF